The subject of this entry is one T cell receptor (beta chain). TCRdb keeps only in-frame clones here, not all; method: immunoSEQ multiplex PCR. The sample holds around 40,000 clones; almost 90% are singletons and the top ten take roughly an eighth. The data were taken from a study of blood T cell repertoires in COVID-19. Germline loops: CDR1 MNHNY, CDR2 SVGAGI (reference sequence). This CDR3 comprises 14 residues. Unmatched junction bases numbered 5, after V lost 6 bases and J lost 2 bases. This TCR was recovered from a human donor in a cohort sampled during active COVID-19. The J gene is TRBJ2-7, the V gene TRBV6-6, with TRBD2 matching over 9 bases. The specimen was peripheral blood. DNA of the CDR3: TGTGCCAGCAGCCTGACTAGCGGAGCCTACGAGCAGTACTTC. Amino acid sequence: CASSLTSGAYEQYF.